The 12 T cell receptor beta chains below were found in one sample sequenced in a study of T cells in Graves' hyperthyroidism and ophthalmopathy. RNA transcripts provided the source from which TCR beta CDR3 regions were amplified. The primer set for the first-round RT-PCR of the TCR CDR3 was HTBI. TCRdb fed the multiplex PCR reads into MiXCR, producing one record per CDR3 protein. The data show a few hundred thousand distinct CDR3 sequences, with 15% seen just once and about 31% held by the top ten. Sequenced sample: blood. The source of these receptors is a woman in her twenties or thirties with Graves' hyperthyroidism.

This clonotype turned up a few times. This chain uses TRBV30 with TRBJ2-1, with D possibly TRBD2 on 5 matching bases. V was cut by 0 bases and J by 6 bases, with 12 bases left in between. This CDR3 is built from 14 residues. CDR1 and CDR2 from the germline V gene are GTSNPN and SVGIG (reference sequence). The DNA for the CDR3 is TGTGCCTGGAGTGTTCAGGACGGGGTCAATGAGCAGTTCTTC. This codes for CAWSVQDGVNEQFF.

The chain links TRBV7-2 to TRBJ2-7; 10 bases fit TRBD2. Germline V CDR1 and CDR2: SGHTA, FQGNSA. The CDR3 sequence is 15 residues long. V gave up 6 bases and J gave up 0 bases; unmatched junction bases: 5. The CDR3 nucleotides read TGTGCCAGCAGGAGGAGCGGGAGGGGCTCCTACGAGCAGTACTTC. Its translation is CASRRSGRGSYEQYF.

This clonotype was seen ten or more times. The chain links TRBV18 to TRBJ2-2; D gene uncertain. V lost 3 bases, J lost 4 bases, and 15 bases lay in between. The CDR3 totals 16 residues. Per germline, CDR1 KGHSH and CDR2 LQKENI. The CDR3 protein is CASSPSPHGTTGELFF. As DNA, the CDR3 is TGTGCCAGCTCACCTTCCCCTCACGGCACCACCGGGGAGCTGTTTTTT.

This clonotype was counted only a few times. The J gene is TRBJ2-7, the V gene TRBV4-2; the D gene is possibly TRBD2 (5 bases). CDR1 is LGHNA, CDR2 YNFKEQ, per germline. V lost 4 bases, J lost 2 bases, and 21 bases lay in between. The CDR3 contains 17 residues. The CDR3 loop reads CASSPAQLAEVPYEQYF. The CDR3 DNA reads as TGTGCCAGCAGCCCCGCCCAGTTGGCGGAGGTTCCCTACGAGCAGTACTTC.

This clonotype has a count of ten or more. This chain links TRBV24-1 with TRBJ2-1, with a tentative D call TRBD2 (6 bases). Germline-derived CDR1 and CDR2 are KGHDR and SFDVKD. V was cut by 4 bases and J by 6 bases, with 18 bases left in between. The CDR3 is made up of 16 amino acids. This CDR3 is CATSDQTSSWGNEQFF. Written as DNA, the CDR3 is TGTGCCACCAGTGACCAGACTAGTTCGTGGGGCAATGAGCAGTTCTTC.

V usage is TRBV19 and J usage is TRBJ1-1; unclear D gene. The CDR3 is 12 residues long. CDR1 and CDR2 from the germline V gene are LNHDA and SQIVND (reference sequence). V gave up 9 bases and J gave up 3 bases, with 11 bases separating them. CDR3 DNA sequence: TGTGCCAGCCGCAGAGACTACACTGAAGCTTTCTTT. It encodes CASRRDYTEAFF.

Ten or more counts support this clonotype. This rearrangement joins TRBV28 to TRBJ2-5, with 9 positions matching TRBD1. CDR3 length: 18 residues. Germline V gene data show CDR1 as MDHEN and CDR2 as SYDVKM. With 3 bases clipped from V and 5 bases from J, the junction kept 16 bases outside the gene matches. DNA of the CDR3: TGTGCCAGCAGTTTTGGTCTAAAACCGGGACAGGGACTGGAGACCCAGTACTTC. Its protein is CASSFGLKPGQGLETQYF.

This clonotype was seen at least ten times. This chain uses TRBV3-1 with TRBJ2-7, with unresolved D. Germline V gene lookup returns CDR1 LGHDT and CDR2 YNNKEL (reference sequence). The CDR3 is 13 residues long. Trimming left V 2 bases short and J 4 bases short, with 9 bases between. The CDR3 loop is CASSQRPRYEQYF. In DNA form, the CDR3 reads TGTGCCAGCAGCCAACGGCCTAGGTACGAGCAGTACTTC.

The chain couples TRBV30 to TRBJ1-4, with D perhaps matching TRBD1 (5 bases). The CDR3 runs 15 residues. Looked up from germline, CDR1 is GTSNPN and CDR2 is SVGIG (reference sequence). Trimming stripped 2 bases from V and 7 bases from J, with 17 bases between. CDR3 sequence reads: CAWSPPGGVGEKLFF. In nucleotides, the CDR3 is TGTGCCTGGAGTCCCCCGGGGGGGGTGGGTGAAAAACTGTTTTTT.

This clonotype has at least ten counts. The rearrangement uses TRBV24-1 and TRBJ2-2; perhaps TRBD1 as D (6 bases). V lost 9 bases, J lost 3 bases, and 10 bases lay in between. CDR1 and CDR2 (germline): KGHDR, SFDVKD. This CDR3 spans 13 amino acids. The CDR3 nucleotides read TGTGCCACCTCGGCAGGGGACACCGGGGAGCTGTTTTTT. Its protein product is CATSAGDTGELFF.

This clonotype has ten or more counts. The chain employs TRBV18 and TRBJ2-3, with TRBD1 matching 10 bases. V gave up 3 bases and J gave up 3 bases; unmatched junction bases: 6. This CDR3 spans 16 amino acids. Germline values: CDR1 KGHSH, CDR2 LQKENI. CDR3 in DNA: TGTGCCAGCTCACCGCCGACAGGGGGCTGGACAGATACGCAGTATTTT. Protein: CASSPPTGGWTDTQYF.

This clonotype was observed many times. This chain connects TRBV27 to TRBJ2-1, with unresolved D. Trimming left V 2 bases short and J 5 bases short, with 4 bases between. Germline V gene lookup returns CDR1 MNHEY and CDR2 SMNVEV (reference sequence). This CDR3 is built from 12 residues. CDR3 residues: CASSLLNNEQFF. In DNA, the CDR3 is TGTGCCAGCAGTTTACTGAACAATGAGCAGTTCTTC.